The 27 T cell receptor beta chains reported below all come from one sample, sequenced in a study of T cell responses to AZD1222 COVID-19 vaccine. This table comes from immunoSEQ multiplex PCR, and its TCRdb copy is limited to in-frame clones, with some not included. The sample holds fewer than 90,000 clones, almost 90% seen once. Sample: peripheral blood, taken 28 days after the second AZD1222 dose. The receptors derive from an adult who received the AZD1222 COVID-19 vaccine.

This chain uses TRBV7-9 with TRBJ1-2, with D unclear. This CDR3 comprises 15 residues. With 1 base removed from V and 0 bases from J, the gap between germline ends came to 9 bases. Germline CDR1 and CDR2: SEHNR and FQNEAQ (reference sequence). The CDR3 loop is CASSLVPAPNYGYTF. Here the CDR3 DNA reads TGTGCCAGCAGCTTAGTCCCGGCCCCTAACTATGGCTACACCTTC. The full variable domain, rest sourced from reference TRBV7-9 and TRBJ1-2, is DTGVSQNPRHKITKRGQNVTFRCDPISEHNRLYWYRQTLGQGPEFLTYFQNEAQLEKSRLLSDRFSAERPKGSFSTLEIQRTEQGDSAMYLCASSLVPAPNYGYTFGSGTRLTVV.

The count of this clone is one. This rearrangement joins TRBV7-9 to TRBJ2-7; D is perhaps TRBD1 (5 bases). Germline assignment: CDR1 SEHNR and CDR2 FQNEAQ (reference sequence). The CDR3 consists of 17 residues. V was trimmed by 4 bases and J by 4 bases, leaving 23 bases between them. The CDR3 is CASSSTEVGEYWYEQYF. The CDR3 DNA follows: TGTGCCAGCAGCTCCACCGAGGTAGGGGAATATTGGTACGAGCAGTACTTC.

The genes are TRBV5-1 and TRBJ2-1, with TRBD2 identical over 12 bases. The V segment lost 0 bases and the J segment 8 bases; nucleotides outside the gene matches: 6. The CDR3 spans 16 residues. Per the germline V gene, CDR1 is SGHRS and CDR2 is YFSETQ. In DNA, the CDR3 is TGCGCCAGCAGCTTGGGGCTAGCGGGAGGGCCTGATGAGCAGTTCTTC. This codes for CASSLGLAGGPDEQFF. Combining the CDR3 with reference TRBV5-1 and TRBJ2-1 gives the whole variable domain KAGVTQTPRYLIKTRGQQVTLSCSPISGHRSVSWYQQTPGQGLQFLFEYFSETQRNKGNFPGRFSGRQFSNSRSEMNVSTLELGDSALYLCASSLGLAGGPDEQFFGPGTRLTVL.

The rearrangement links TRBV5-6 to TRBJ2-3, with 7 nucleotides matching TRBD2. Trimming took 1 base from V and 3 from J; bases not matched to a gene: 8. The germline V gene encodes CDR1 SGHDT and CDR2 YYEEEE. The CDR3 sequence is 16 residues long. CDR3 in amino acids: CASSLFTGGGTDTQYF. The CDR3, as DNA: TGTGCCAGCAGCTTGTTCACGGGAGGAGGTACAGATACGCAGTATTTT.

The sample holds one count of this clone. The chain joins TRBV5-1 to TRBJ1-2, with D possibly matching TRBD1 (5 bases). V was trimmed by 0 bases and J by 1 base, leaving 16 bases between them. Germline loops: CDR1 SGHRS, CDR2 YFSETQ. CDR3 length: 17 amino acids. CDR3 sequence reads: CASSLAGEGSLNYGYTF. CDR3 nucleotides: TGCGCCAGCAGCTTGGCCGGCGAGGGGTCCCTTAACTATGGCTACACCTTC.

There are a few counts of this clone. Here the CDR3 DNA reads TGTGCCAGCAGTTACGCCGGCCTGAACATTAACACTGAAGCTTTCTTT. It specifies CASSYAGLNINTEAFF. V usage is TRBV6-5 and J usage is TRBJ1-1; no clear D gene. CDR3 length: 16 amino acids. The germline V gene has CDR1 MNHEY and CDR2 SVGAGI. V lost 2 bases and J 2 bases, leaving 15 bases between the germline ends.

The CDR3 sequence: CASSHAGGQGETMNTEAFF. The CDR3 DNA follows: TGCGCCAGCAGCCACGCGGGGGGACAGGGCGAGACCATGAACACTGAAGCTTTCTTT. This chain joins TRBV4-3 and TRBJ1-1, with 9 bases fitting TRBD1. The CDR3 length is 19 residues. The germline V gene has CDR1 LGHNA and CDR2 YSLEER. After removal of 3 bases from V and 0 bases from J, the junction contained 14 bases not matched to a gene.

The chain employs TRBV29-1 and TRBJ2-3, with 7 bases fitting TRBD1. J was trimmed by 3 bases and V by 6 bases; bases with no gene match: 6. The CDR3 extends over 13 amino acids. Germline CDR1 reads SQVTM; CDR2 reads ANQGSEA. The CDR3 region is CSVHRQGTDTQYF. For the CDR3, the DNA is TGCAGCGTCCACAGACAGGGTACAGATACGCAGTATTTT.

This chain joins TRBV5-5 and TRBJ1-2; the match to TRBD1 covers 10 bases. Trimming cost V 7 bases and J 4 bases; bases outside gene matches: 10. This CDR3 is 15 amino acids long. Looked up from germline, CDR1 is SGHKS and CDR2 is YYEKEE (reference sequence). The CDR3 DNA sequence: TGTGCCAGCGGCACTACGGGACAGGGGAGCTATGGCTACACCTTC. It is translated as CASGTTGQGSYGYTF.

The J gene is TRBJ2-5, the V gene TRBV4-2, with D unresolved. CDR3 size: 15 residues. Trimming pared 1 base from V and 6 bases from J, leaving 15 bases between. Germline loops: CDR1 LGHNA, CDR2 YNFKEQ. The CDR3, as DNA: TGTGCCAGCAGCCAAGGTGTCGGCCTAGTACAGACCCAGTACTTC. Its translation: CASSQGVGLVQTQYF.

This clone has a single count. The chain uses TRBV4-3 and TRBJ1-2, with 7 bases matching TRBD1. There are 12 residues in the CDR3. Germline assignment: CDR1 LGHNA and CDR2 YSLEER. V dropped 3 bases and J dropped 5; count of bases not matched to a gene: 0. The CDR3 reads CASSQTGYGYTF. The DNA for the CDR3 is TGCGCCAGCAGCCAGACAGGGTATGGCTACACCTTC.

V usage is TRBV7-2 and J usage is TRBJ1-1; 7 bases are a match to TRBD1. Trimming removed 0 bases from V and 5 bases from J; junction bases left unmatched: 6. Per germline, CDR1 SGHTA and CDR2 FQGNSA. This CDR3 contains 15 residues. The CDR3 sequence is CASSLARAGGTEAFF. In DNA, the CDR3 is TGTGCCAGCAGCTTAGCGCGCGCAGGGGGGACTGAAGCTTTCTTT.

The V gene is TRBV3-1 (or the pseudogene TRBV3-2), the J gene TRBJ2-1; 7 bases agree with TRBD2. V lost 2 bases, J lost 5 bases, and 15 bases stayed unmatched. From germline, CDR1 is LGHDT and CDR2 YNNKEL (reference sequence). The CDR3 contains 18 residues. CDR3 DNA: TGTGCCAGCAGCCAAAACCTCGGGGCGGGAGTTAAGGACAATGAGCAGTTCTTC. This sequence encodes CASSQNLGAGVKDNEQFF.

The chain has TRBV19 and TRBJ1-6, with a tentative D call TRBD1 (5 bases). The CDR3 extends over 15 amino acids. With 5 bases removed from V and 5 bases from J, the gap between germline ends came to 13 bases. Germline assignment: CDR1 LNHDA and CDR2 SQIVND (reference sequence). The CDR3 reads CASSWGDRNNSPLHF. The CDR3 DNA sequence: TGTGCCAGTAGTTGGGGGGACCGGAATAATTCACCCCTCCACTTT. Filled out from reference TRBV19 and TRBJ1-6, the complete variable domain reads DGGITQSPKYLFRKEGQNVTLSCEQNLNHDAMYWYRQDPGQGLRLIYYSQIVNDFQKGDIAEGYSVSREKKESFPLTVTSAQKNPTAFYLCASSWGDRNNSPLHFGNGTRLTVT.

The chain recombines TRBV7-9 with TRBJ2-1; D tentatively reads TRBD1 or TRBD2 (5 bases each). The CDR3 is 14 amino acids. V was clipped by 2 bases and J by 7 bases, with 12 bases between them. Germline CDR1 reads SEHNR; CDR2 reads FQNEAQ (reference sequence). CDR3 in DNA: TGTGCCAGCAGCTTAAGGGCAGGGAGAAATGAGCAGTTCTTC. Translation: CASSLRAGRNEQFF.

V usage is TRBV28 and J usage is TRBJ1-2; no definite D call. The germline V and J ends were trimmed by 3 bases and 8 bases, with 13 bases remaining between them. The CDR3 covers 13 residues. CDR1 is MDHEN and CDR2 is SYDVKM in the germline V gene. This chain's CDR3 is CASSFRRAGGYTF. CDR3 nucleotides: TGTGCCAGCAGTTTTCGGAGGGCAGGAGGCTACACCTTC.

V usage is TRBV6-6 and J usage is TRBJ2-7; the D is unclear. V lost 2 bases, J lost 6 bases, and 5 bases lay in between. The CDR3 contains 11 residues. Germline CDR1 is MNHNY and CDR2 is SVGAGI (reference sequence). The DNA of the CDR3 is TGTGCCAGCAGTTACCGTGCCGAGCAGTACTTC. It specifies CASSYRAEQYF.

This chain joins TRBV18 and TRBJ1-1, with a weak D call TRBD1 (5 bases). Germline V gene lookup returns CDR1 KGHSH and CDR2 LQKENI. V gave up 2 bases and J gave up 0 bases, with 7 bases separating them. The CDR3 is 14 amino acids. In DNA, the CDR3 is TGTGCCAGCTCACCAGCAGGGATGAACACTGAAGCTTTCTTT. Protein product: CASSPAGMNTEAFF.

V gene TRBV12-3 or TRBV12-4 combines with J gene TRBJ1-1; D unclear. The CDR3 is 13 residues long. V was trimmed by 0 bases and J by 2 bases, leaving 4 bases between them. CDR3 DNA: TGTGCCAGCAGTTTAGCCAGCAACACTGAAGCTTTCTTT. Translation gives CASSLASNTEAFF.

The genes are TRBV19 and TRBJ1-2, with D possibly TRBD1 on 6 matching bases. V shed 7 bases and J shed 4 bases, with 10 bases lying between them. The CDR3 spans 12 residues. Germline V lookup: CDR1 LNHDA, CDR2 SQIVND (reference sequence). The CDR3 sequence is CASMGGLYGYTF. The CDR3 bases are TGTGCCAGTATGGGGGGCCTCTATGGCTACACCTTC.

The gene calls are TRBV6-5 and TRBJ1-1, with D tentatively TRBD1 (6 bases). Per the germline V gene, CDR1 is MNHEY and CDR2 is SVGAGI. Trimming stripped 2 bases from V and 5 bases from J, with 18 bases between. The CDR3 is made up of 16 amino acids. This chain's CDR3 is CASSYGLTGRLTEAFF. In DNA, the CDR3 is TGTGCCAGCAGTTACGGCCTAACAGGGCGTTTGACTGAAGCTTTCTTT.

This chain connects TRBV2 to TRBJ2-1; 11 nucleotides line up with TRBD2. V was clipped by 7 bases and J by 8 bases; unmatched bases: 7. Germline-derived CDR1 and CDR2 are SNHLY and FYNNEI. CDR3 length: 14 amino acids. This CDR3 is CASTTSGNVDEQFF. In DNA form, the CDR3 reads TGTGCCAGCACGACTAGCGGGAACGTCGATGAGCAGTTCTTC.

The CDR3 bases are TGTGCCAGCAGTCAGGACCGCTTGAATTCACCCCTCCACTTT. Amino acid sequence: CASSQDRLNSPLHF. This rearrangement joins TRBV6-5 to TRBJ1-6; D is uncertain. Deletions cut 5 bases from V and 7 bases from J, with 12 bases between. The CDR3 is 14 residues long. Germline lookup yields CDR1 MNHEY and CDR2 SVGAGI.

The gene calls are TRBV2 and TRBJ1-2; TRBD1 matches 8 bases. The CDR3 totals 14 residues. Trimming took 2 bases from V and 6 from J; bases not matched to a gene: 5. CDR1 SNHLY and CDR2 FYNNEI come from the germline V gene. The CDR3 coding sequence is TGTGCCAGCAGTGAACAGGGGGCGCTAGATGGCTACACCTTC. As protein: CASSEQGALDGYTF. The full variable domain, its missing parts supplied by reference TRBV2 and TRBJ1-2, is EPEVTQTPSHQVTQMGQEVILRCVPISNHLYFYWYRQILGQKVEFLVSFYNNEISEKSEIFDDQFSVERPDGSNFTLKIRSTKLEDSAMYFCASSEQGALDGYTFGSGTRLTVV.

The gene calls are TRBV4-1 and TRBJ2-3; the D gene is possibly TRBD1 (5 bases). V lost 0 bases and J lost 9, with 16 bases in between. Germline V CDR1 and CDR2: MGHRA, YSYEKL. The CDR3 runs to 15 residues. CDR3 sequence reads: CASSQDSGRVSTQYF. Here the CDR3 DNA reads TGCGCCAGCAGCCAAGACTCTGGCAGGGTGTCGACGCAGTATTTT.

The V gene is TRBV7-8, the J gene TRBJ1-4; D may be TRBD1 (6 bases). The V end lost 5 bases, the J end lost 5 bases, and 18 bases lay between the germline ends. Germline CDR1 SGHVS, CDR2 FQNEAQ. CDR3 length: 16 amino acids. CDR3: CASSRGAEGGNEKLFF. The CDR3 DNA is TGTGCCAGCAGCCGAGGTGCCGAAGGGGGGAATGAAAAACTGTTTTTT.

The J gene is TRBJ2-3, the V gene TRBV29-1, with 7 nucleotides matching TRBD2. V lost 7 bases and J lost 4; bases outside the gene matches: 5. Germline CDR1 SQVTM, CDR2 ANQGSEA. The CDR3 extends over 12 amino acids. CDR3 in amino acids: CSGTSLADTQYF. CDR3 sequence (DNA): TGCAGCGGGACTAGTTTGGCAGATACGCAGTATTTT.